Shown below are 26 T cell receptor beta chains from a single sample sequenced in a study of T cells in Graves' hyperthyroidism and ophthalmopathy. Researchers amplified the TCR beta CDR3 regions from RNA transcripts. The HTBI primer set was used in a first-round RT-PCR of the TCR CDR3. TCRdb processed the multiplex PCR reads anew with MiXCR; each CDR3 protein has one entry. The sample contains approximately 260,000 distinct CDR3 sequences, roughly 15% of which appear only once. The sample consisted of blood. The receptors here all came from a woman aged 45-59 years with Graves' hyperthyroidism that later progressed to Graves' ophthalmopathy.

This clonotype showed up many times. The V and J genes are TRBV6-6 and TRBJ2-4; 9 positions match TRBD1. Trimming at V came to 2 bases and at J to 7 bases, leaving 3 bases not matched to a gene. The CDR3 loop spans 14 amino acids. Germline V gene sequence: CDR1 MNHNY, CDR2 SVGAGI (reference sequence). CDR3 nucleotides: TGTGCCAGCAGTTACGACAGGGGGGTCAACATTCAGTACTTC. Amino acid sequence: CASSYDRGVNIQYF.

This clonotype was counted at least ten times. CDR3 protein: CASKDSGYEQYF. CDR3 nucleotides: TGTGCCAGCAAGGACAGCGGTTACGAGCAGTACTTC. The chain recombines TRBV28 with TRBJ2-7, with D possibly matching TRBD1 (6 bases). This CDR3 has 12 amino acids. Germline V CDR1 and CDR2: MDHEN, SYDVKM. Deletions cut 7 bases from V and 4 bases from J, with 11 bases between. Full variable domain (rest looked up from reference TRBV28 and TRBJ2-7): DVKVTQSSRYLVKRTGEKVFLECVQDMDHENMFWYRQDPGLGLRLIYFSYDVKMKEKGDIPEGYSVSREKKERFSLILESASTNQTSMYLCASKDSGYEQYFGPGTRLTVT.

At least ten counts were recorded for this clonotype. This chain links TRBV2 with TRBJ1-3; D gene uncertain. The CDR3 loop spans 11 amino acids. Trimming removed 4 bases from V and 3 bases from J, with 1 base in between. From germline, CDR1 is SNHLY and CDR2 FYNNEI. Written as DNA, the CDR3 is TGTGCCAGCAGTGGTGGAAACACCATATATTTT. Encoded protein: CASSGGNTIYF.

This clonotype was counted between two and nine times. This sequence may be a read error, since a much larger clone differs from it by one base. The rearrangement links TRBV2 to TRBJ2-3; D is unclear. Trimming cost V 5 bases and J 5 bases, with 20 bases left between them. Germline V gene lookup returns CDR1 SNHLY and CDR2 FYNNEI. This CDR3 has 16 amino acids. CDR3 sequence reads: CASSYTQLIWIDTQYF. The CDR3 nucleotides are TGTGCCAGCAGTTACACCCAATTGATATGGATAGATACGCAGTATTTT.

V is TRBV20-1 and J is TRBJ1-1; unclear D gene. V was shortened by 6 bases and J by 1 base, with 12 bases between the two germline ends. This CDR3 has 13 residues. Germline CDR1 DFQATT, CDR2 SNEGSKA (reference sequence). In DNA form, the CDR3 reads TGCAGTGCCGACTTTGGCGGGAACACTGAAGCTTTCTTT. Its translation is CSADFGGNTEAFF.

This clonotype was found many times. The genes are TRBV30 and TRBJ1-2; possibly TRBD1 for D (6 bases). The germline gives CDR1 GTSNPN, CDR2 SVGIG (reference sequence). V gave up 6 bases and J gave up 2 bases, with 10 bases separating them. The CDR3 totals 12 residues. CDR3 in DNA: TGTGCCTGCATGACAGGAAACTATGGCTACACCTTC. It is translated as CACMTGNYGYTF. The full variable domain, with the rest looked up from reference TRBV30 and TRBJ1-2, is SQTIHQWPATLVQPVGSPLSLECTVEGTSNPNLYWYRQAAGRGLQLLFYSVGIGQISSEVPQNLSASRPQDRQFILSSKKLLLSDSGFYLCACMTGNYGYTFGSGTRLTVV.

The CDR3 DNA reads TGTGCCAGCAGTTCCGCCGGGACTAGCGCCGGACCAAGAGAGACCCAGTACTTC. This encodes CASSSAGTSAGPRETQYF. This chain links TRBV27 with TRBJ2-5; 10 nucleotides agree with TRBD2. V shed 4 bases, J shed 4 bases, and the junction held 15 bases outside the gene matches. Germline CDR1 and CDR2: MNHEY and SMNVEV (reference sequence). The CDR3 has 18 residues.

This clonotype occurred many times. CDR3: CASSPPGKKAFF. CDR3 in DNA: TGTGCCAGCAGCCCCCCCGGAAAGAAAGCTTTCTTT. V and J are TRBV28 and TRBJ1-1; unclear D gene. The CDR3 covers 12 residues. Germline V gene data show CDR1 as MDHEN and CDR2 as SYDVKM. Trimming stripped 6 bases from V and 9 bases from J, with 14 bases between.

This clonotype was seen many times. The rearrangement uses TRBV28 and TRBJ1-5; D perhaps matches TRBD1 (5 bases). Germline V gene sequence: CDR1 MDHEN, CDR2 SYDVKM. Trimming removed 0 bases from V and 3 bases from J, with 18 bases in between. The CDR3 has 18 residues. Here the CDR3 DNA reads TGTGCCAGCAGTTTATGGGAATTGGGTCAGGGACCCAATCAGCCCCAGCATTTT. Its translation is CASSLWELGQGPNQPQHF.

This clonotype was seen repeatedly, ten times or more. V and J are TRBV28 and TRBJ2-5; TRBD2 matches 11 bases. V trimming: 5 bases; J trimming: 2 bases; junction bases outside the gene matches: 7. Germline V lookup: CDR1 MDHEN, CDR2 SYDVKM. The CDR3 contains 16 residues. Written as DNA, the CDR3 is TGTGCCAGCAGTCCAATAGCGGGAGGGCCTCAAGAGACCCAGTACTTC. Amino acids: CASSPIAGGPQETQYF.

In its sample, this clonotype was seen many times. The chain carries TRBV12-3 or TRBV12-4 and TRBJ1-5, with 8 bases fitting TRBD1. This CDR3 is built from 15 residues. J gave up 3 bases and V 3 bases, and 4 bases lay outside the gene matches. The CDR3 loop reads CASSLRQGSNQPQHF. CDR3 DNA: TGTGCCAGCAGTTTGCGACAGGGGTCCAATCAGCCCCAGCATTTT.

At least ten counts were recorded for this clonotype. The V and J genes are TRBV28 and TRBJ2-3, with D maybe TRBD2 (5 bases). CDR3 length: 16 amino acids. The V end lost 5 bases, the J end lost 3 bases, and 18 bases lay between the germline ends. Germline V CDR1 and CDR2: MDHEN, SYDVKM. Here the CDR3 DNA reads TGTGCCAGCAGTACCCCAACGGCTGAGGGAACAGATACGCAGTATTTT. It codes for CASSTPTAEGTDTQYF.

The V gene is TRBV19, the J gene TRBJ2-1, with D perhaps given as TRBD1 or TRBD2 (5 bases each). The CDR3 has 15 residues. Germline lookup yields CDR1 LNHDA and CDR2 SQIVND (reference sequence). The germline V and J ends were trimmed by 6 bases and 2 bases, with 14 bases remaining between them. The CDR3 here is CASRKRGRPYNEQFF. CDR3 coding DNA: TGTGCCAGTAGGAAAAGGGGACGTCCCTACAATGAGCAGTTCTTC. The whole variable domain, remainder taken from reference TRBV19 and TRBJ2-1, is DGGITQSPKYLFRKEGQNVTLSCEQNLNHDAMYWYRQDPGQGLRLIYYSQIVNDFQKGDIAEGYSVSREKKESFPLTVTSAQKNPTAFYLCASRKRGRPYNEQFFGPGTRLTVL.

In its sample, this clonotype was seen many times. The chain has TRBV3-1 and TRBJ2-1, with TRBD2 identical over 7 bases. From germline, CDR1 is LGHDT and CDR2 YNNKEL (reference sequence). CDR3 size: 17 residues. V lost 0 bases and J lost 7; bases outside the gene matches: 12. The CDR3 nucleotides are TGTGCCAGCAGCCAAGATGTCCGGGACTACATAAAGAATGAGCAGTTCTTC. It yields the protein CASSQDVRDYIKNEQFF.

The chain recombines TRBV25-1 with TRBJ2-3; D remains ambiguous. Per the germline V gene, CDR1 is MGHDK and CDR2 is SYGVNS. V dropped 2 bases and J dropped 1 base, with 13 bases sitting between them. This CDR3 has 16 amino acids. DNA of the CDR3: TGTGCCAGCAGTGAACTCCGTCGTGACGGCACAGATACGCAGTATTTT. It is translated as CASSELRRDGTDTQYF.

This CDR3 reads CASGGRPPYEQYF. The CDR3 region has the DNA TGTGCCAGCGGCGGGAGGCCCCCCTACGAGCAGTACTTC. The V call is TRBV27, the J call TRBJ2-7; 8 bases line up with TRBD2. V gave up 8 bases and J gave up 2 bases; unmatched junction bases: 5. The germline V gene has CDR1 MNHEY and CDR2 SMNVEV (reference sequence). This CDR3 comprises 13 residues.

To note about this clonotype: The junction differs from germline at one of its ends, possibly a read error. This chain links TRBV20-1 with TRBJ2-3, with D possibly TRBD2 on 6 matching bases. This CDR3 has 16 amino acids. CDR1 DFQATT and CDR2 SNEGSKA come from the germline V gene (reference sequence). The chain's CDR3 is CSAREDVASVTDAQYF. In DNA form, the CDR3 reads TGCAGTGCTAGAGAGGATGTCGCTAGCGTCACAGATGCGCAGTATTTT.

In this sample, this clonotype turned up a few times. The gene calls are TRBV14 and TRBJ1-2; D not resolved. The CDR3 totals 13 residues. Germline V gene data show CDR1 as SGHDN and CDR2 as FVKESK. V lost 1 base, J lost 4 bases, and 7 bases lay in between. The CDR3 coding sequence is TGTGCCAGCAGCCAAGGCCGGGCCTATGGCTACACCTTC. It yields the protein CASSQGRAYGYTF.

This clonotype was picked up a small number of times. CDR3 nucleotides: TGTGCCAGCAGTTACCAAATCGGAGGGTACGAGCAGTACTTC. It is translated as CASSYQIGGYEQYF. V and J are TRBV6-9 and TRBJ2-7; D is possibly TRBD2 (6 bases). From germline, CDR1 is MNHGY and CDR2 SVAAGI. V was pared by 3 bases and J by 4 bases, with 13 bases between. The CDR3 has 14 residues.

This sequence joins TRBV4-1 and TRBJ2-3; 7 bases fit TRBD1. The CDR3 spans 17 residues. J lost 0 bases, V lost 3 bases, and 9 bases had no gene match. Germline values: CDR1 MGHRA, CDR2 YSYEKL. The CDR3 sequence is CASSHVRGQGSTDTQYF. The CDR3 DNA reads TGCGCCAGCAGCCACGTAAGGGGGCAGGGAAGCACAGATACGCAGTATTTT.

This clonotype was counted many times. The chain carries TRBV28 and TRBJ1-2, with D possibly matching TRBD1 (6 bases). This CDR3 comprises 12 residues. Germline CDR1 MDHEN, CDR2 SYDVKM. Trimming took 10 bases from V and 4 from J, leaving 13 bases between them. In DNA form, the CDR3 reads TGTGCCATACAGGGTCTACCCTATGGCTACACCTTC. Protein product: CAIQGLPYGYTF.

This clonotype occurred many times. J is TRBJ2-7 and V is TRBV3-1, with D perhaps TRBD2 (6 bases). Germline-derived CDR1 and CDR2 are LGHDT and YNNKEL (reference sequence). The CDR3 is 15 residues long. V shed 0 bases and J shed 2 bases, with 11 bases lying between them. CDR3 in amino acids: CASSQDLRDPYEQYF. CDR3 nucleotide sequence: TGTGCCAGCAGCCAAGATTTGCGGGACCCCTACGAGCAGTACTTC.

The sample holds many counts of this clonotype. This chain links TRBV2 with TRBJ1-1; D is undetermined. Trimming shortened V by 5 bases and J by 3 bases, and 10 bases separated the two germline ends. CDR1 and CDR2 from the germline V gene are SNHLY and FYNNEI. This CDR3 has 13 amino acids. The DNA for the CDR3 is TGTGCCAGCAGTCCCCTGATGGACACTGAAGCTTTCTTT. As protein: CASSPLMDTEAFF.

Many counts were recorded for this clonotype. The chain joins TRBV6-1 to TRBJ2-2, with 8 bases that match TRBD1. The CDR3 extends over 14 amino acids. J lost 6 bases, V lost 5 bases, and 5 bases had no gene match. Germline-derived CDR1 and CDR2 are MNHNS and SASEGT. The CDR3 nucleotides read TGTGCCAGCAGTCAGTCGACAGGGGCCGGGGAGCTGTTTTTT. Translating gives CASSQSTGAGELFF.

The sample holds one count of this clonotype. Given a much more abundant clone one base away, this may be a read error. This chain's CDR3 is CASSYRGGQEAQYF. DNA for the CDR3: TGTGCCAGCAGTTATCGGGGAGGGCAAGAGGCCCAGTACTTC. The chain recombines TRBV28 with TRBJ2-5; 7 bases map to TRBD2. The CDR3 extends over 14 amino acids. Germline CDR1 reads MDHEN; CDR2 reads SYDVKM.

On this clonotype itself: A much larger clonotype is one base distant, so this may be a read error. The conserved phenylalanine or tryptophan normally closing the CDR3 is absent here, so this likely arose from a read error. The rearrangement joins TRBV7-9 to TRBJ2-7; D remains unclear. Germline CDR1 SEHNR, CDR2 FQNEAQ (reference sequence). V was cut by 6 bases and J by 3 bases, with 18 bases left in between. This CDR3 contains 15 residues. The CDR3 nucleotides read TGTGCCAGCAGTCAACTCGACACCTCATTCTACGAGCAGTACTTA. Translation: CASSQLDTSFYEQYL.